This is a list of T cell receptor beta chains from one sample in a study of cytomegalovirus exposure and HLA in healthy donors. Libraries were prepared by immunoSEQ multiplex PCR; TCRdb keeps only in-frame clonotypes and omits some of them. The sample includes approximately 100,000 clones, 65% to 80% seen only once; the top ten take roughly 6%. The sequenced material came from PBMCs. Receptors originate from a woman aged 45-60 years in good health and CMV-seropositive. CDR3s include the opening cysteine and the closing phenylalanine or tryptophan. D genes are given only for firm matches. Only part of the rows carry a size: once, few, many, or a class if the clone is expanded.

V gene	clone size	J gene	D gene	CDR3 DNA	CDR3 protein
TRBV30	once	TRBJ1-2	.	TGTGCCTGGAGGGAGTTTTACCCTAGAGGCTACACCTTC	CAWREFYPRGYTF
TRBV18	.	TRBJ2-1	TRBD2	TGTGCCAGCTCACCACTGCCAGCGGGGGGGTACAATGAGCAGTTCTTC	CASSPLPAGGYNEQFF
TRBV4-1	.	TRBJ2-5	.	TGCGCCAGCAGCCTCCTCCCCTTGTACCAAGAGACCCAGTACTTC	CASSLLPLYQETQYF
TRBV15	few	TRBJ1-1	.	TGTGCCACCAGCGCCAGGGACTTGGGGAACACTGAAGCTTTCTTT	CATSARDLGNTEAFF
TRBV28	once	TRBJ2-3	TRBD2	TGTGCCAGCAGTAGGACTAGCGGGGGGCCAGATACGCAGTATTTT	CASSRTSGGPDTQYF
TRBV5-8	.	TRBJ1-5	TRBD1	TGTGCCAGCAGCCCCAAGGGACAGGGGAGCAATCAGCCCCAGCATTTT	CASSPKGQGSNQPQHF
TRBV28	.	TRBJ1-2	.	TGTGCCAGCAGTTTATTGTCGCGTTGGGGGGTGAGAAGCTATGGCTACACCTTC	CASSLLSRWGVRSYGYTF
TRBV18	few	TRBJ2-3	.	TGTGCCAGCTCACCGAGGAGCGGGAGCACAGATACGCAGTATTTT	CASSPRSGSTDTQYF
TRBV30	.	TRBJ1-5	.	TGTGCCTGGAGTGTGGGGAGGGGCAATCAGCCCCAGCATTTT	CAWSVGRGNQPQHF
TRBV7-3	.	TRBJ1-1	.	TGTGCCAGCGGTCAACAGGGCGGCACTGAAGCTTTCTTT	CASGQQGGTEAFF
TRBV5-4	.	TRBJ1-2	.	TGTGCCAGCAGCTTTGATCAGGGAAGTAACTATGGCTACACCTTC	CASSFDQGSNYGYTF
TRBV4-1	.	TRBJ2-5	TRBD1	TGCGCCAGCAGCCAAGTCGGGACAGGGGGCATAGAGACCCAGTACTTC	CASSQVGTGGIETQYF
TRBV5-4	few	TRBJ1-3	.	TGTGCCAGCAGCTTGGCCGGGGGTTCTGGAAACACCATATATTTT	CASSLAGGSGNTIYF
TRBV6-5	few	TRBJ1-1	.	TGTGCCAGCAGTCCCCATATGACAGTGAACACTGAAGCTTTCTTT	CASSPHMTVNTEAFF
TRBV4-3	few	TRBJ1-2	.	TGCGCCAGCAGCCAAGATTCTGCCAGGGAGCGGGGTGGCTACACCTTC	CASSQDSARERGGYTF
TRBV7-6	few	TRBJ2-5	TRBD2	TGTGCCAGCAGCCCAACCTATAGGGCTAGCGGCAAAGAGACCCAGTACTTC	CASSPTYRASGKETQYF
TRBV4-3	few	TRBJ1-3	.	TGCGCCAGCAGCCAGTCATGGGGCAGGACTAGCTCTGGAAACACCATATATTTT	CASSQSWGRTSSGNTIYF
TRBV29-1	.	TRBJ1-1	TRBD1	TGCAGCGCCGTTCGGGACAGATCCTATATGAGCACTGAAGCTTTCTTT	CSAVRDRSYMSTEAFF
TRBV6-1	.	TRBJ1-5	TRBD1	TGTGCCGGCAGTGAGACAGGGGGACAGCCCCAGCATTTT	CAGSETGGQPQHF
TRBV5-8	.	TRBJ1-2	TRBD1	TGTGCCAGCAGCTTCCCCTTGTACGGGACAGGGGACTATGGCTACACCTTC	CASSFPLYGTGDYGYTF
TRBV7-8	.	TRBJ1-2	.	TGTGCCAGCAGCTTAGCGGCGGGGGGCTTTGGCTACACCTTC	CASSLAAGGFGYTF
TRBV9	few	TRBJ2-1	.	TGTGCCAGCAGCGTAGCGGGGTCCGAGTACAATGAGCAGTTCTTC	CASSVAGSEYNEQFF
TRBV5-1	.	TRBJ2-7	TRBD1	TGCGCCAGCAGCTTGGACAGGGGAGAGTTGGACGAGCAGTACTTC	CASSLDRGELDEQYF
TRBV7-6	.	TRBJ2-7	TRBD2	TGTGCCAGCAGCGCAGACCTAGCGGCCCCCTACGAGCAGTACTTC	CASSADLAAPYEQYF
TRBV7-9	few	TRBJ1-2	.	TGTTCCAGCAGCTTAGGGCAGGGTCCCAACTATGGCTACACCTTC	CSSSLGQGPNYGYTF
TRBV29-1	.	TRBJ2-3	TRBD2	TGCAGCGCTGCGATAGCGGGGGGGGGAGATACGCAGTATTTT	CSAAIAGGGDTQYF
TRBV7-8	.	TRBJ1-6	.	TGTGCCAGCAGCTTAAGGTCAGGGTCGGATTCACCCCTCCACTTT	CASSLRSGSDSPLHF
TRBV9	.	TRBJ1-1	.	TGTGCCAGCAACGTGAGACCGACAGAGGAAGCTTTCTTT	CASNVRPTEEAFF
TRBV25-1	.	TRBJ2-1	.	TGTGCCAGCAGTGAAGTTGCGGCATCGTCCTACAATGAGCAGTTCTTC	CASSEVAASSYNEQFF
TRBV7-9	.	TRBJ1-1	TRBD1	TGTGCCAGCAGCTGGACAGGGGTTGGAGCTTTCTTT	CASSWTGVGAFF
TRBV4-1	.	TRBJ2-7	.	TGCGCCAGCAGCCAGTCAGGGGTCTCCTACGAGCAGTACTTC	CASSQSGVSYEQYF
TRBV6-5	.	TRBJ1-2	TRBD1	TGTGCCAGCAGTGTGGGACAGGGGTACGGCTACACCTTC	CASSVGQGYGYTF